This T cell receptor beta chain was found in a study of shared T cell receptors in the human thymus (dated by TCRdb to the early 2020s). For context, the study as a whole: The study investigated the way shared, self-reactive T-cell receptor alpha chains are produced in the human thymus.

In the case of this clone: Which antigen it targets is not known. No per-base quality is available; no much larger clone lies one base away.

Libraries were built with the immunoSEQ multiplex PCR assay. TCRdb took this table from immuneACCESS and kept in-frame rearrangements with V and J called. Such tables lack part of the clones; where checked against another copy, unresolved V genes explain under half of the gap, and the rest is unexplained. This sample comprises just under 550,000 clones, around 78% of them detected only once. The leading ten clones occupy about 0.014% of the sample. Between the V and J ends, shortened by 1 base and 4 bases respectively, the junction contains 6 bases. CDR1 SGHDT and CDR2 YYEEEE were looked up in the germline V gene. From cysteine to phenylalanine, the CDR3 is 13 amino acids long. Only the CDR3 region is kept as DNA, spanning 39 bases read in frame from base 1. These data also formed part of another study, on human thymus T cells. Looking at the second paper: Immunologically healthy infants undergoing open corrective cardiac surgery for congenital heart defects in Finland were used as donors. The thymus tissue came from surgical resects taken out during corrective cardiac surgery. Biased V and J gene segment usage appeared to be present in both thymic and peripheral blood repertoires. The related research found that thymic TCR repertoires overlapped highly between unrelated individuals. The study used 7 or 8 infant thymus samples plus four related peripheral blood samples to characterize TCR alpha and beta repertoires. Donor ages ranged from roughly 6 to 244 days, and the cohort comprised five to seven male and two female infants. After being mechanically released from the tissue, thymocytes were kept at -70 degrees C in pellets of roughly 8.5-34 million cells. A QIAsymphony instrument was used to extract genomic DNA from the frozen cell pellets. TCRB and TCRAD loci were amplified from a standardized quantity of quality-controlled genomic DNA using the immunoSEQ multiplex PCR assay. The V(D)J region was spanned by amplicons of a length sufficient to cover the CDR3 and to identify V and J genes. Through the commercial immunoSEQ service, the amplicons were sequenced on an Illumina platform. Primer bias and sequencing errors were corrected as previously described, and TCRAD and TCRB were defined on the basis of the IMGT database. immunoSEQ Analyzer 3.0 and VDJTools were used for repertoire analysis, which covered basic statistics, V/J segment usage, diversity estimates, rarefaction and pairwise overlap. Diversity was estimated using the Chao1, ChaoE, Efron-Thisted, Shannon and inverse Simpson indices, and was also estimated on datasets down-sampled to the size of the smallest sample. For repertoire overlap, CDR3 nucleotide sequence, V gene and J gene had to match strictly, and clustering was done by Jaccard-based multidimensional scaling. On average, thymus samples gave about 810,000 unique TCRB clonotypes, whereas blood samples gave 80,000 to 85,000.

The V and J genes are TRBV5-6 and TRBJ1-5; no D gene call is confident. The source is a boy in the first two years of life with a congenital heart defect. Donor details come from another sample of the same person, matched by shared clones. Sequencing input: thymocytes. The CDR3 region reads CASSLNSNQPQHF. The DNA sequence is TGTGCCAGCAGCTTGAACAGTAATCAGCCCCAGCATTTT. With the rest looked up from the reference TRBV5-6 and TRBJ1-5 genes rather than sequenced, the full variable domain is DAGVTQSPTHLIKTRGQQVTLRCSPKSGHDTVSWYQQALGQGPQFIFQYYEEEERQRGNFPDRFSGHQFPNYSSELNVNALLLGDSALYLCASSLNSNQPQHFGDGTRLSIL.